This is a list of T cell receptor beta chains from one sample in a study of blood T cell repertoires in COVID-19. Only in-frame clones appear in the TCRdb table, and some are missing; sequencing was by immunoSEQ multiplex PCR. The profile shows 110,000 or so clones, about 85% of them singletons. Sequencing input: peripheral blood. The receptors stem from a man aged 40-55 years with acute or convalescent COVID-19. The CDR3 runs from the conserved cysteine through the conserved F or W.

cdr3_aa: CAGDRQGRTEAFF
v_call: TRBV30
cdr3_length: 13
j_call: TRBJ1-1

cdr3_aa: CASSLLWRTSGNIQYF
v_call: TRBV7-2
cdr3_length: 16
j_call: TRBJ2-4

cdr3_aa: CASSEERGGAFF
v_call: TRBV2
cdr3_length: 12
j_call: TRBJ1-1

cdr3_aa: CASSSSGEDTQYF
v_call: TRBV12-3/TRBV12-4
cdr3_length: 13
j_call: TRBJ2-3

cdr3_aa: CASSLMSSGNTIYF
v_call: TRBV4-1
cdr3_length: 14
j_call: TRBJ1-3

cdr3_aa: CASSIISGTSTDTQYF
v_call: TRBV19
cdr3_length: 16
j_call: TRBJ2-3

cdr3_aa: CASSESLTGVSIYNEQFF
v_call: TRBV2
cdr3_length: 18
j_call: TRBJ2-1

cdr3_aa: CASRRTDSSTDTQYF
v_call: TRBV6-5
cdr3_length: 15
j_call: TRBJ2-3

cdr3_aa: CASSLGQGRGNTIYF
v_call: TRBV27
cdr3_length: 15
j_call: TRBJ1-3

cdr3_aa: CASSIVGVSAGELFF
v_call: TRBV19
cdr3_length: 15
j_call: TRBJ2-2

cdr3_aa: CASRNRAAGGGYTF
v_call: TRBV6-5
cdr3_length: 14
j_call: TRBJ1-2

cdr3_aa: CASSLGRAYEAFF
v_call: TRBV12-3/TRBV12-4
cdr3_length: 13
j_call: TRBJ1-1

cdr3_aa: CASSPRVQGLYNEQFF
v_call: TRBV18
cdr3_length: 16
j_call: TRBJ2-1

cdr3_aa: CASSLATGTYEQYF
v_call: TRBV5-1
cdr3_length: 14
j_call: TRBJ2-7

cdr3_aa: CASSPEKQGNGELFF
v_call: TRBV18
cdr3_length: 15
j_call: TRBJ2-2

cdr3_aa: CASSLGGYNYGYTF
v_call: TRBV7-9
cdr3_length: 14
j_call: TRBJ1-2

cdr3_aa: CATSDTGSTDTQYF
v_call: TRBV24-1
cdr3_length: 14
j_call: TRBJ2-3

cdr3_aa: CASSDEGKNIQYF
v_call: TRBV6-1
cdr3_length: 13
j_call: TRBJ2-4

cdr3_aa: CASSDRQRRSYEQYF
v_call: TRBV25-1
cdr3_length: 15
j_call: TRBJ2-7

cdr3_aa: CASSQLAGGPSAKNIQYF
v_call: TRBV3-1/TRBV3-2
cdr3_length: 18
j_call: TRBJ2-4

cdr3_aa: CSVEPSGGGYGYTF
v_call: TRBV29-1
cdr3_length: 14
j_call: TRBJ1-2

cdr3_aa: CATSRGLGTYEQYF
v_call: TRBV15
cdr3_length: 14
j_call: TRBJ2-7

cdr3_aa: CASSRSPGQGNFEKLFF
v_call: TRBV21-1
cdr3_length: 17
j_call: TRBJ1-4

cdr3_aa: CASSRTSADTQYF
v_call: TRBV4-1
cdr3_length: 13
j_call: TRBJ2-3

cdr3_aa: CATSRPSIDYDEQYF
v_call: TRBV24-1
cdr3_length: 15
j_call: TRBJ2-7

cdr3_aa: CSVEERPFGNTIYF
v_call: TRBV29-1
cdr3_length: 14
j_call: TRBJ1-3

cdr3_aa: CASSRGRGSYEQYF
v_call: TRBV2
cdr3_length: 14
j_call: TRBJ2-7

cdr3_aa: CASSLSRQVPRDTIYF
v_call: TRBV19
cdr3_length: 16
j_call: TRBJ1-3

cdr3_aa: CASSADGQGGTGTEAFF
v_call: TRBV7-6
cdr3_length: 17
j_call: TRBJ1-1

cdr3_aa: CASSLSPGEKLFF
v_call: TRBV5-6
cdr3_length: 13
j_call: TRBJ1-4

cdr3_aa: CASSLTVNQGPITGELFF
v_call: TRBV7-3
cdr3_length: 18
j_call: TRBJ2-2

cdr3_aa: CSVVAGIQETQYF
v_call: TRBV29-1
cdr3_length: 13
j_call: TRBJ2-5

cdr3_aa: CASSLEGALGYTF
v_call: TRBV12-3/TRBV12-4
cdr3_length: 13
j_call: TRBJ1-2

cdr3_aa: CASNERGPDTQYF
v_call: TRBV5-1
cdr3_length: 13
j_call: TRBJ2-3

cdr3_aa: CASSQADRGYNSPLHF
v_call: TRBV3-1/TRBV3-2
cdr3_length: 16
j_call: TRBJ1-6

cdr3_aa: CASSLGAGSYEQYF
v_call: TRBV5-1
cdr3_length: 14
j_call: TRBJ2-7

cdr3_aa: CASSQDDRVGQPQHF
v_call: TRBV4-1
cdr3_length: 15
j_call: TRBJ1-5